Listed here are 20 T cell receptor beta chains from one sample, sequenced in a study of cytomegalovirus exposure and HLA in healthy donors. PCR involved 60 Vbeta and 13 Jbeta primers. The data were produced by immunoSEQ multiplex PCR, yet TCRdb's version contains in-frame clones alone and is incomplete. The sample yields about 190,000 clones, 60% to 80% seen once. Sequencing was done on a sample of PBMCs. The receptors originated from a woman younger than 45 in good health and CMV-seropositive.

CDR3 loop: CASSLSAGATGELFF. Written as DNA, the CDR3 is TGTGCCAGCAGTTTATCGGCGGGAGCCACCGGGGAGCTGTTTTTT. The chain is built from TRBV27 and TRBJ2-2; TRBD2 aligns across 7 bases. Germline loops: CDR1 MNHEY, CDR2 SMNVEV (reference sequence). This CDR3 is 15 amino acids long. The V and J ends lost 0 bases and 4 bases, in that order; junction bases with no gene match: 2.

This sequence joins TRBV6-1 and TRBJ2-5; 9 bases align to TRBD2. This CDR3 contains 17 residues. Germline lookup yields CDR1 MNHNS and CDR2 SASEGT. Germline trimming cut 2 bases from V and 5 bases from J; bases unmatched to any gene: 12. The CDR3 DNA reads TGTGCCAGCAGTGAACTACTTTCTAGCGGGATGGGGGAGACCCAGTACTTC. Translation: CASSELLSSGMGETQYF.

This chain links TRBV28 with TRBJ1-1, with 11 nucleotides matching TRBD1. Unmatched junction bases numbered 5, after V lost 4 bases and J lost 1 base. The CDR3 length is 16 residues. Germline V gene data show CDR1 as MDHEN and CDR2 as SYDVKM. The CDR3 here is CASSSGTGGGNTEAFF. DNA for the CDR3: TGTGCCAGCAGTTCCGGGACAGGGGGTGGGAACACTGAAGCTTTCTTT. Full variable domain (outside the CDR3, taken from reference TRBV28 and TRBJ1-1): DVKVTQSSRYLVKRTGEKVFLECVQDMDHENMFWYRQDPGLGLRLIYFSYDVKMKEKGDIPEGYSVSREKKERFSLILESASTNQTSMYLCASSSGTGGGNTEAFFGQGTRLTVV.

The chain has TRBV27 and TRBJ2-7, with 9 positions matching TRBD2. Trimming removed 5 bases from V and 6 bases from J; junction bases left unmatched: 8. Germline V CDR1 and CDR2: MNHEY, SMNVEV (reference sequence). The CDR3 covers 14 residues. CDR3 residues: CASSQKREEGEQYF. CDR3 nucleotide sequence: TGTGCCAGCAGTCAAAAGCGGGAGGAAGGCGAGCAGTACTTC.

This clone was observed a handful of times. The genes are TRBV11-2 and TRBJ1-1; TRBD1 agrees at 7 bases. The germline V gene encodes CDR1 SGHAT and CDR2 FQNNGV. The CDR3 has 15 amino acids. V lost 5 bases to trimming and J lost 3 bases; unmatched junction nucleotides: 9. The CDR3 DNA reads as TGTGCCAGCAGCACAGTGACAGGGACGGACACTGAAGCTTTCTTT. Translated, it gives CASSTVTGTDTEAFF.

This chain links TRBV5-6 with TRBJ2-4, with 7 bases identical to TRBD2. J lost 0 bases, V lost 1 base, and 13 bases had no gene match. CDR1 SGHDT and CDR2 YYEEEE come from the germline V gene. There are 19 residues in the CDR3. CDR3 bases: TGTGCCAGCAGCTTGTCTCGAATAGCGGGCCCCTTAGCCAAAAACATTCAGTACTTC. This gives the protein CASSLSRIAGPLAKNIQYF.

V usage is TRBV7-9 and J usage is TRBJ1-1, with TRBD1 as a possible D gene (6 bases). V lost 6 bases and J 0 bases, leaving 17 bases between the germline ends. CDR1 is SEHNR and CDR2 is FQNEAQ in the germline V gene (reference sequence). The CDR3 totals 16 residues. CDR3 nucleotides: TGTGCCAGCAGTTCGCGGGGGGGGCGACTGAACACTGAAGCTTTCTTT. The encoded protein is CASSSRGGRLNTEAFF.

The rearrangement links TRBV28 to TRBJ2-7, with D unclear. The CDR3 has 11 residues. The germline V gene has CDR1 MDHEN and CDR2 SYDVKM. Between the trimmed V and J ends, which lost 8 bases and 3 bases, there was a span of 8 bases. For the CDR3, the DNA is TGTGCCAGCCGGTCAGGCTACGAGCAGTACTTC. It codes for CASRSGYEQYF.

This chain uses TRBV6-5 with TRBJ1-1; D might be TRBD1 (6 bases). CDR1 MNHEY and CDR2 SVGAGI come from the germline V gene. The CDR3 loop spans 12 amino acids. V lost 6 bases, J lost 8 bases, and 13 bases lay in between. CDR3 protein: CASRDGQGEAFF. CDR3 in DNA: TGTGCCAGCAGGGATGGGCAGGGGGAAGCTTTCTTT.

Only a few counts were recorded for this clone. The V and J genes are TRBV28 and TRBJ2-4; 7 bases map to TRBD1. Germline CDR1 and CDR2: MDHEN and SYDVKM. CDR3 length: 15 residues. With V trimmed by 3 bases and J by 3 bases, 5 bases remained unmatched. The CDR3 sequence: CASSLGDSLKNIQYF. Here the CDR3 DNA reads TGTGCCAGCAGTTTGGGGGACAGCCTCAAAAACATTCAGTACTTC.

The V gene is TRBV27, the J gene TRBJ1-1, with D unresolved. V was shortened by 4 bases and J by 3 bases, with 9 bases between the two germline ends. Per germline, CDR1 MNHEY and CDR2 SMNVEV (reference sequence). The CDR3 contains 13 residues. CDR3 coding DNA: TGTGCCAGCAGTTGGGAGGGTGACACTGAAGCTTTCTTT. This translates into CASSWEGDTEAFF.

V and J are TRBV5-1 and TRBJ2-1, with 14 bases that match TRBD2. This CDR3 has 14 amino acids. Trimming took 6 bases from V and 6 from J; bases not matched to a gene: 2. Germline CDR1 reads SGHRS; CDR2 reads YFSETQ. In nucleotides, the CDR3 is TGCGCCAGCACTGGGACTAGCGGGGGCAATGAGCAGTTCTTC. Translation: CASTGTSGGNEQFF.

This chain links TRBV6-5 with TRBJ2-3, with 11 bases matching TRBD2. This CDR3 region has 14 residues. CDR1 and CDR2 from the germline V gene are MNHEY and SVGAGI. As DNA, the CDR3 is TGTGCTGCGGGACTAGCGGCGAGCACAGATACGCAGTATTTT. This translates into CAAGLAASTDTQYF.

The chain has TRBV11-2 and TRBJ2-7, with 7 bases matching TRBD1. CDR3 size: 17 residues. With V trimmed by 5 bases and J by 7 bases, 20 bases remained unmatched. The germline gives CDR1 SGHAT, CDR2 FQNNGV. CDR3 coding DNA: TGTGCCAGCAGCGGACCCTCTCCCGACAGGGTGATCGGAGAGCAGTACTTC. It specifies CASSGPSPDRVIGEQYF.

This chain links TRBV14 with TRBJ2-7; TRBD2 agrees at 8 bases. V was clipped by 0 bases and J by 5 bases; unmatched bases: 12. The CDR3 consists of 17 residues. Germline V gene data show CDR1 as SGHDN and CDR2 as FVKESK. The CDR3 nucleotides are TGTGCCAGCAGCCAAGATTGGGGGTCCAGCGGGAGAGACGAGCAGTACTTC. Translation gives CASSQDWGSSGRDEQYF. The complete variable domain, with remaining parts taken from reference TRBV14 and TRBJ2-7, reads EAGVTQFPSHSVIEKGQTVTLRCDPISGHDNLYWYRRVMGKEIKFLLHFVKESKQDESGMPNNRFLAERTGGTYSTLKVQPAELEDSGVYFCASSQDWGSSGRDEQYFGPGTRLTVT.

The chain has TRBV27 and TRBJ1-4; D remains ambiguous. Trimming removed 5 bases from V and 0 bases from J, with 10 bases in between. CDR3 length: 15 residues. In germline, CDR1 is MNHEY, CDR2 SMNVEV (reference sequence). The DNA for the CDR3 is TGTGCCAGCAGTCCTACCCTAGCAACTAATGAAAAACTGTTTTTT. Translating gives CASSPTLATNEKLFF.

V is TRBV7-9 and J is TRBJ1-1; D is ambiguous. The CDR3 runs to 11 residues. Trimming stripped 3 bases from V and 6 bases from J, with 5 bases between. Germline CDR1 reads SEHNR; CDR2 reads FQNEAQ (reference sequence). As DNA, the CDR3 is TGTGCCAGCAGCTTTCAGGCTGAAGCTTTCTTT. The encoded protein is CASSFQAEAFF.

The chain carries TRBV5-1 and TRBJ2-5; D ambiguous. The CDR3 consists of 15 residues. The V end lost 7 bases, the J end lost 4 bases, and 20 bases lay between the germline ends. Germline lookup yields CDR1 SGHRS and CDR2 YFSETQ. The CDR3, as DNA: TGCGCCAGCGCTTCCACTGGCGGCTCAACAGAGACCCAGTACTTC. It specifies CASASTGGSTETQYF.

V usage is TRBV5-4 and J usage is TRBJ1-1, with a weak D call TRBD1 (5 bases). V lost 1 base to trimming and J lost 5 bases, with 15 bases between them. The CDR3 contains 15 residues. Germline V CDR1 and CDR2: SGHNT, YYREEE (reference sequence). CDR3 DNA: TGTGCCAGCAGCTTGTTAGTGGCAGGGTTAACTGAAGCTTTCTTT. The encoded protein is CASSLLVAGLTEAFF.

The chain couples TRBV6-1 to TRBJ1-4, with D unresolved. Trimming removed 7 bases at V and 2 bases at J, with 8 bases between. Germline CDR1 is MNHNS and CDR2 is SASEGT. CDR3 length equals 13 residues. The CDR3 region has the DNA TGTGCCAGCAAGGCCGGGACTAATGAAAAACTGTTTTTT. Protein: CASKAGTNEKLFF.